These 8 T cell receptor beta chains came from one sample sequenced in a study of blood T cells in healthy people across ages. Combining a sample-barcoded 5' primer with a J-beta primer mix, a second PCR ran for roughly 7 to 12 cycles. Via MiXCR, TCRdb re-called the 5' RACE reads, giving one row per CDR3 protein. Among around 1.5 million distinct CDR3 sequences listed, around 42% were seen once. The source material was blood. The origin of the receptors is a woman younger than 35 in good health.

In this sample, this clonotype turned up a few times. V and J are TRBV6-2 or TRBV6-3 and TRBJ2-5; D remains ambiguous. The CDR3 extends over 15 amino acids. Trimming shortened V by 5 bases and J by 2 bases, and 15 bases separated the two germline ends. CDR1 is MNHEY and CDR2 is SVGEGT in the germline V gene. The CDR3 spells CASSRSLNRQETQYF. For the CDR3, the DNA is TGTGCCAGCAGTAGGTCGCTCAACAGACAAGAGACCCAGTACTTC.

This clonotype was seen only a few times. The gene calls are TRBV5-1 and TRBJ2-1, with 7 bases matching TRBD2. Germline CDR1 and CDR2: SGHRS and YFSETQ. V shed 5 bases and J 8 bases; nucleotides not matched to a gene: 19. The CDR3 runs 17 residues. This CDR3 reads CASRGGTSRPYEDEQFF. The DNA of the CDR3 is TGCGCCAGCAGGGGGGGGACTTCCCGACCGTATGAGGATGAGCAGTTCTTC.

This clonotype was seen at least ten times. J is TRBJ2-3 and V is TRBV7-6; no definite D call. Germline loops: CDR1 SGHVS, CDR2 FNYEAQ. V was pared by 1 base and J by 2 bases, with 4 bases between. The CDR3 is 13 residues long. DNA of the CDR3: TGTGCCAGCAGCTTAGTCACCACAGATACGCAGTATTTT. As protein: CASSLVTTDTQYF. The complete variable domain, with remaining parts taken from reference TRBV7-6 and TRBJ2-3, reads GAGVSQSPRYKVTKRGQDVALRCDPISGHVSLYWYRQALGQGPEFLTYFNYEAQQDKSGLPNDRFSAERPEGSISTLTIQRTEQRDSAMYRCASSLVTTDTQYFGPGTRLTVL.

The sample holds a few counts of this clonotype. The rearrangement joins TRBV13 to TRBJ2-3; D possibly corresponds to TRBD2 (6 bases). This CDR3 has 15 amino acids. V was clipped by 5 bases and J by 2 bases, with 14 bases between them. Germline lookup yields CDR1 PRHDT and CDR2 FYEKMQ (reference sequence). The chain's CDR3 is CASSRHGGPTDTQYF. The CDR3 coding sequence is TGTGCCAGCAGCCGCCACGGGGGACCCACAGATACGCAGTATTTT.

The V call is TRBV2, the J call TRBJ2-7; tentatively, D is TRBD1 (5 bases). Germline V lookup: CDR1 SNHLY, CDR2 FYNNEI. This CDR3 region has 13 residues. V was pared by 7 bases and J by 1 base, with 11 bases between. The CDR3 loop is CASTDSNSYEQYF. The CDR3 DNA reads TGTGCCAGCACCGACAGTAATTCCTACGAGCAGTACTTC.

This chain links TRBV4-1 with TRBJ2-5, with 10 positions matching TRBD2. V was pared by 3 bases and J by 1 base, with 8 bases of the junction left unmatched. Germline lookup yields CDR1 MGHRA and CDR2 YSYEKL. CDR3 length equals 17 residues. The CDR3 reads CASSQSLAGTPQETQYF. CDR3 bases: TGCGCCAGCAGCCAGTCACTAGCGGGGACCCCCCAAGAGACCCAGTACTTC.

This clonotype was seen a handful of times. The genes are TRBV6-6 and TRBJ1-6; tentative D call: TRBD1 (6 bases). The CDR3 extends over 10 amino acids. Trimming shortened V by 8 bases and J by 14 bases, and 10 bases separated the two germline ends. Germline lookup yields CDR1 MNHNY and CDR2 SVGAGI (reference sequence). The CDR3 DNA sequence: TGTGCCAGCCTCCGGGACACCCTCCACTTT. Encoded protein: CASLRDTLHF.

At least ten counts were recorded for this clonotype. The chain is built from TRBV29-1 and TRBJ2-7; 10 bases line up with TRBD2. V gave up 4 bases and J gave up 3 bases; unmatched junction bases: 6. CDR1 is SQVTM and CDR2 is ANQGSEA in the germline V gene. CDR3 length equals 14 residues. The CDR3 bases are TGCAGCGTTGTAGCGGGAGGTCGGGGCTACGAGCAGTACTTC. Translated: CSVVAGGRGYEQYF.